A single T cell receptor (beta chain) is shown here with its context. What it binds is not known. This may stem from a read error, because a much larger clone lies one nucleotide away. Indicated time point: newly diagnosed GD, antithyroid drugs for less than 3 months. Extracted RNA from PBMCs served as the source of the TCR library. Relying on iRepertoire HTBI primers and Arm-PCR of CDR3 regions, the team built TCR beta libraries. In the study's own analysis: The identification of approximately 62 TRBV and 14 TRBJ segments was made across samples. MiXCR, run by TCRdb on the multiplex PCR reads, gives a single entry per CDR3 protein. TCRdb's processing, not the authors' own work, is the source of the V and J calls. The sample holds 510,000 or so distinct CDR3 sequences, about 12% seen once. These data are taken from a study of regulatory T cells in long-lasting Graves disease. Overall study: Graves' cases, newly diagnosed, had used antithyroid drugs under 3 months. The study, taken as a whole, reports: There was favoring of TRBV28, TRBJ1-2 and TRBJ2-5 in persistent disease. The study found lower TCR diversity in persistent Graves' patients than in newly diagnosed ones.

V was shortened by 5 bases and J by 2 bases, with 19 bases between the two germline ends. This CDR3 contains 17 residues. CDR1 MNHNS and CDR2 SASEGT come from the germline V gene. Separately, the same data were catalogued under a study of T cells in Graves' hyperthyroidism and ophthalmopathy.

The material sequenced was peripheral blood mononuclear cells (PBMCs), taken at new diagnosis, from a patient treated with antithyroid drugs. This TCR derives from a woman aged 30 to 39 with Graves disease. This chain links TRBV6-1 with TRBJ2-4; weak D call: TRBD1 (6 bases). This chain's CDR3 is CASSPAGDEGTKNIQYF. CDR3 DNA sequence: TGTGCCAGCAGTCCCGCAGGGGACGAGGGGACCAAAAACATTCAGTACTTC.